The next 8 T cell receptor beta chains were all read from a single sample in a study of response to subunit inactivated influenza vaccine (dated by TCRdb to between 2018 and 2020). Receptor amplification or capture employed RT-PCR. TCRdb records Illumina HiSeq 2500 as the sequencer. TCRdb reprocessing: public reads trimmed at Q25 with fastp, clones called with MiXCR, in-frame beta chains kept. CDR3 protein sequences are deduplicated, and each keeps its most common genes and DNA. The sample profile shows about 780,000 distinct CDR3 sequences; about 18% of them were found once. The ten biggest clones cover approximately 11% of the sample. Sequenced here: PBMCs from blood, sampled about 5 days after vaccination. The source is a man aged 50-60 years who received an inactivated influenza vaccine. Donor details come from another sample of the same person, matched by shared clones.

This chain uses TRBV4-3 with TRBJ2-7; TRBD2 might be the D (6 bases). In germline, CDR1 is LGHNA, CDR2 YSLEER. Trimming took 2 bases from V and 4 from J, leaving 12 bases between them. The CDR3 extends over 14 amino acids. The DNA of the CDR3 is TGCGCCAGCAGCCAAACTAGGGACTTTTACGAGCAGTACTTC. It yields the protein CASSQTRDFYEQYF.

DNA of the CDR3: TGTGCCAGCAGCAAAAGAGAAGGACAGGGAGAAGAGACCCAGTACTTC. It specifies CASSKREGQGEETQYF. The chain carries TRBV9 and TRBJ2-5; 8 positions agree with TRBD1. Losses at the gene ends were 4 bases for V and 3 bases for J; bases not matched to a gene: 11. CDR1 is SGDLS and CDR2 is YYNGEE in the germline V gene. The CDR3 has 16 residues.

This clonotype was observed a few times. The chain has TRBV24-1 and TRBJ2-5; maybe TRBD1 (5 bases). Trimming left V 4 bases short and J 4 bases short, with 12 bases between. From germline, CDR1 is KGHDR and CDR2 SFDVKD. This CDR3 has 14 amino acids. The CDR3 nucleotides read TGTGCCACCAGTGACACCAGGGCGGCAGAGACCCAGTACTTC. This codes for CATSDTRAAETQYF.

The genes are TRBV6-5 and TRBJ2-2, with no clear D. The CDR3 covers 12 residues. Per the germline V gene, CDR1 is MNHEY and CDR2 is SVGAGI. V dropped 2 bases and J dropped 8 bases, with 6 bases sitting between them. The CDR3 region is CASSYTGGELFF. The CDR3 region has the DNA TGTGCCAGCAGTTACACCGGGGGGGAGCTGTTTTTT.

A single count supports this clonotype. The V gene is TRBV9, the J gene TRBJ2-3; the D gene is possibly TRBD2 (5 bases). V lost 0 bases, J lost 2 bases, and 16 bases lay in between. The CDR3 loop spans 17 amino acids. The germline gives CDR1 SGDLS, CDR2 YYNGEE. In DNA, the CDR3 is TGTGCCAGCAGCGTAGAAGGTAGCGAGAAATTCACAGATACGCAGTATTTT. Translation gives CASSVEGSEKFTDTQYF. Complete variable domain (other parts from reference TRBV9 and TRBJ2-3): DSGVTQTPKHLITATGQRVTLRCSPRSGDLSVYWYQQSLDQGLQFLIQYYNGEERAKGNILERFSAQQFPDLHSELNLSSLELGDSALYFCASSVEGSEKFTDTQYFGPGTRLTVL.

This clonotype was picked up a small number of times. The J gene is TRBJ2-5, the V gene TRBV7-2; TRBD1 is a possible D gene (5 bases). Trimming removed 5 bases from V and 4 bases from J, with 17 bases in between. The CDR3 length is 15 residues. Germline V gene sequence: CDR1 SGHTA, CDR2 FQGNSA. The CDR3 sequence: CASSPRGAWAETQYF. The DNA for the CDR3 is TGTGCCAGCAGCCCACGTGGGGCTTGGGCAGAGACCCAGTACTTC.

This clonotype was picked up a small number of times. The rearrangement uses TRBV9 and TRBJ1-5; a weak D match, TRBD1 (5 bases). Trimming removed 0 bases from V and 3 bases from J, with 10 bases in between. Germline loops: CDR1 SGDLS, CDR2 YYNGEE. This CDR3 region has 15 residues. CDR3 DNA sequence: TGTGCCAGCAGCGTAGATCCCAGGGACAATCAGCCCCAGCATTTT. It translates to CASSVDPRDNQPQHF.

The chain employs TRBV4-2 and TRBJ1-1; TRBD1 matches 10 bases. Germline V gene sequence: CDR1 LGHNA, CDR2 YNFKEQ. This CDR3 is 15 amino acids long. The J segment lost 1 base and the V segment lost 2 bases, leaving 1 base of the junction unmatched. CDR3 protein: CASSQRTGGNTEAFF. CDR3 DNA sequence: TGTGCCAGCAGCCAAAGGACAGGGGGGAACACTGAAGCTTTCTTT.